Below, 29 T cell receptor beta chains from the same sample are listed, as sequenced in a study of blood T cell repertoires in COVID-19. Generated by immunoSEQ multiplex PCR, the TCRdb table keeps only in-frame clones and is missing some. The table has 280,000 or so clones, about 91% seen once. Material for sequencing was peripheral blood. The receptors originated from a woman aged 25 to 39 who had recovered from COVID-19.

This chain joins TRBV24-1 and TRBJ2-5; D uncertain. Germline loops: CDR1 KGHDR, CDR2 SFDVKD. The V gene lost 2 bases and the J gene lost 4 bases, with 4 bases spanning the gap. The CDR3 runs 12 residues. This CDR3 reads CATSDSGETQYF. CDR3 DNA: TGTGCCACCAGTGATTCAGGAGAGACCCAGTACTTC.

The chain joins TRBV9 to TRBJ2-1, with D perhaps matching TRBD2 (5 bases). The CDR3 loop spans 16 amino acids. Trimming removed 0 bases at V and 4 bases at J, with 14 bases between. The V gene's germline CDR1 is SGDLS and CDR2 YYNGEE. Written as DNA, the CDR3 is TGTGCCAGCAGCGTAGATCGGCTAGCAGATTACAATGAGCAGTTCTTC. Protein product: CASSVDRLADYNEQFF. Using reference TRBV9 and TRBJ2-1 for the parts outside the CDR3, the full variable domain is DSGVTQTPKHLITATGQRVTLRCSPRSGDLSVYWYQQSLDQGLQFLIQYYNGEERAKGNILERFSAQQFPDLHSELNLSSLELGDSALYFCASSVDRLADYNEQFFGPGTRLTVL.

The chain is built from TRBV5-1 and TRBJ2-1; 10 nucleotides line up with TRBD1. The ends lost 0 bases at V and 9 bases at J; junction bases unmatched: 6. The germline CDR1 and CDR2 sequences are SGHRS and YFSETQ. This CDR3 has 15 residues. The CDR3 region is CASSLEGTGEAEQFF. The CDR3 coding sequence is TGCGCCAGCAGCTTGGAGGGGACAGGGGAGGCTGAGCAGTTCTTC.

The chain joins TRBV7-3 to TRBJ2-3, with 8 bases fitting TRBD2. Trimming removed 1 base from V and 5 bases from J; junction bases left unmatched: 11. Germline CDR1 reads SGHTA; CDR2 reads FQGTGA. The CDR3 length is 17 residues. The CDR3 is CASSLRASGGAGDTQYF. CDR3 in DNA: TGTGCCAGCAGCTTAAGGGCCAGCGGGGGCGCCGGAGATACGCAGTATTTT.

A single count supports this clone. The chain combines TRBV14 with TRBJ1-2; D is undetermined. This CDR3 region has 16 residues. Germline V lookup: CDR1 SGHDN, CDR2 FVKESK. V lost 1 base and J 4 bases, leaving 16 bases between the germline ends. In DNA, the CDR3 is TGTGCCAGCAGCCAAGGGTCAGGCCCAAGCATCTATGGCTACACCTTC. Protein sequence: CASSQGSGPSIYGYTF.

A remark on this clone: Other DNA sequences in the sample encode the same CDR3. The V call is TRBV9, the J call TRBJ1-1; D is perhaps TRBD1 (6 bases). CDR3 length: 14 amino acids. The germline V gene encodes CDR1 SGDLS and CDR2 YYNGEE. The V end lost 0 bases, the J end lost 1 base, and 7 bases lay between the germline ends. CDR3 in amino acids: CASSVGTANTEAFF. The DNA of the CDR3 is TGTGCCAGCAGCGTAGGGACAGCGAACACTGAAGCTTTCTTT.

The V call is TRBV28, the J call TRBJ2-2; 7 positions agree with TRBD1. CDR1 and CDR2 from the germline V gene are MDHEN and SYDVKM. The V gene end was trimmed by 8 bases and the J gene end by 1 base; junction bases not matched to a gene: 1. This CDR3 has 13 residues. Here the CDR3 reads CASRDRNTGELFF. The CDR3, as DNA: TGTGCCAGCCGGGACAGGAACACCGGGGAGCTGTTTTTT. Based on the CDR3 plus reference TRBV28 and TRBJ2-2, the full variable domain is DVKVTQSSRYLVKRTGEKVFLECVQDMDHENMFWYRQDPGLGLRLIYFSYDVKMKEKGDIPEGYSVSREKKERFSLILESASTNQTSMYLCASRDRNTGELFFGEGSRLTVL.

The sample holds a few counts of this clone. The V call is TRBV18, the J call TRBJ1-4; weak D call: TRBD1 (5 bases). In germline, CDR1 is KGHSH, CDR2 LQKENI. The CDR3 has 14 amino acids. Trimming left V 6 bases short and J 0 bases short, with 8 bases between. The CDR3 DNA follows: TGTGCCAGCTCCTCAGGGTCAACTAATGAAAAACTGTTTTTT. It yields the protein CASSSGSTNEKLFF.

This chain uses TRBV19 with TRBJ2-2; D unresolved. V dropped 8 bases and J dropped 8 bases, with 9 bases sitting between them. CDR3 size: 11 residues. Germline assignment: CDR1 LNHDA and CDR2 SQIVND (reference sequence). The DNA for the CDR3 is TGTGCCAGTGCAGATTCGGGGGAGCTGTTTTTT. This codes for CASADSGELFF.

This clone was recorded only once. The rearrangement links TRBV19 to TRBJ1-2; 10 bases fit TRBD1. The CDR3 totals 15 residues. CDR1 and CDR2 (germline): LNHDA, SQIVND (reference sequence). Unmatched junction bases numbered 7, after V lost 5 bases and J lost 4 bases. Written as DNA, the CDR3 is TGTGCCAGTAGTCAAGGGGACAGGGGAGGCTATGGCTACACCTTC. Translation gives CASSQGDRGGYGYTF.

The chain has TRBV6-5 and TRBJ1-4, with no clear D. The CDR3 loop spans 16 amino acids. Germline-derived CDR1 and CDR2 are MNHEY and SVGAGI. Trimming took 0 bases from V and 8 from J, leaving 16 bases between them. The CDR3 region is CASSYSGVGSMEKLFF. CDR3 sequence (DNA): TGTGCCAGCAGTTACTCCGGGGTGGGGAGTATGGAAAAACTGTTTTTT.

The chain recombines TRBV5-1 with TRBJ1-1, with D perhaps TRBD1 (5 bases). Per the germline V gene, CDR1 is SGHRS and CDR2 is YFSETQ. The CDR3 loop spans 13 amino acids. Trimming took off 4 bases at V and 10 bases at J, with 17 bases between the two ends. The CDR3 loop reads CASSISGPGGAFF. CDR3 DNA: TGCGCCAGCAGCATCTCGGGGCCGGGAGGAGCTTTCTTT.

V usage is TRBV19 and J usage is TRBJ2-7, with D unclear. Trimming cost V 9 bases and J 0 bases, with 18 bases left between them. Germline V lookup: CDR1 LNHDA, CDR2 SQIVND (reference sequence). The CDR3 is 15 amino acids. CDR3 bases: TGTGCCAGGACGTTTTTATCGACTCGCTCCTACGAGCAGTACTTC. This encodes CARTFLSTRSYEQYF.

The CDR3 sequence: CASSLTGGRRTFF. CDR3 sequence (DNA): TGTGCCAGCAGTTTGACAGGGGGCAGACGAACTTTCTTT. V is TRBV5-6 and J is TRBJ1-1; TRBD1 matches 10 bases. Germline trimming cut 5 bases from V and 12 bases from J; bases unmatched to any gene: 10. This CDR3 spans 13 amino acids. From germline, CDR1 is SGHDT and CDR2 YYEEEE.

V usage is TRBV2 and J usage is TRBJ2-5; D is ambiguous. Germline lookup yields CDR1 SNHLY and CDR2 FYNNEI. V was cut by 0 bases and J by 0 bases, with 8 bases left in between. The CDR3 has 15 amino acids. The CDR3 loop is CASSEAPRNQETQYF. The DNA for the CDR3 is TGTGCCAGCAGTGAAGCGCCGCGGAACCAAGAGACCCAGTACTTC.

The CDR3 is CASRASNQPQHF. CDR3 in DNA: TGTGCCAGCAGAGCGAGCAATCAGCCCCAGCATTTT. The genes are TRBV28 and TRBJ1-5, with no clear D. Trimming removed 6 bases from V and 1 base from J, with 4 bases in between. The V gene's germline CDR1 is MDHEN and CDR2 SYDVKM. The CDR3 length is 12 residues.

The CDR3 coding sequence is TGTGCCAGCAGCTCGCAGGGTGGTAATTCACCCCTCCACTTT. Amino acids: CASSSQGGNSPLHF. The V gene is TRBV7-3, the J gene TRBJ1-6; D may be TRBD1 (5 bases). Germline CDR1 and CDR2: SGHTA and FQGTGA. V lost 4 bases to trimming and J lost 6 bases, with 10 bases between them. This CDR3 contains 14 residues.

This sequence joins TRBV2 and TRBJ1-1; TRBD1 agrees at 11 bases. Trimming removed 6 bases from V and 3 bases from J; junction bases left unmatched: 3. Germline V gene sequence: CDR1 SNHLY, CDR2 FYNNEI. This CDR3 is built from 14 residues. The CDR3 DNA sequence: TGTGCCAGCAGGGACAGGGGGCTGGACACTGAAGCTTTCTTT. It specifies CASRDRGLDTEAFF.

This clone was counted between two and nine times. The CDR3 loop reads CASSHGWGGQPQHF. The CDR3 DNA reads TGCGCCAGCAGTCACGGCTGGGGGGGACAGCCCCAGCATTTT. J is TRBJ1-5 and V is TRBV23-1; D possibly corresponds to TRBD1 (5 bases). TRBV23-1 is an ORF, and what it does is uncertain. The V end lost 3 bases, the J end lost 7 bases, and 13 bases lay between the germline ends. The CDR3 length is 14 residues.

The CDR3 coding sequence is TGTGCCAGCAGCTTAGCAGGACAAATTCATTCACCCCTCCACTTT. This encodes CASSLAGQIHSPLHF. This chain joins TRBV7-9 and TRBJ1-6, with TRBD1 as a possible D gene (5 bases). This CDR3 has 15 residues. V was pared by 0 bases and J by 8 bases, with 11 bases between. Germline-derived CDR1 and CDR2 are SEHNR and FQNEAQ (reference sequence).

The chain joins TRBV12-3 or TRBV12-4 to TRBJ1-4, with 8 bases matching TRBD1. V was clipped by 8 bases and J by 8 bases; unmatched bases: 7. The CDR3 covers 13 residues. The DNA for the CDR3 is TGTGCCAGCTCAGGGGGCTTCAAGGAAAAACTGTTTTTT. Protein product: CASSGGFKEKLFF.

The CDR3 DNA reads TGTGCCAGCTACCGGGACAGGGTGATATCTGGGAACGAGCAGTACTTC. Protein product: CASYRDRVISGNEQYF. The chain combines TRBV18 with TRBJ2-7; 9 bases fit TRBD1. CDR3 length equals 16 residues. The germline V gene encodes CDR1 KGHSH and CDR2 LQKENI. V lost 7 bases, J lost 5 bases, and 15 bases stayed unmatched.

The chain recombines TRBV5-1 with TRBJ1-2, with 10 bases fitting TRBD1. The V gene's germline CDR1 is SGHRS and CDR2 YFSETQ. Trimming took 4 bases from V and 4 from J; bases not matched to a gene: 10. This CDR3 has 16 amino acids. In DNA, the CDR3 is TGCGCCAGCAGCCACCGACAGGGGGCGTCTCGCTATGGCTACACCTTC. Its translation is CASSHRQGASRYGYTF.

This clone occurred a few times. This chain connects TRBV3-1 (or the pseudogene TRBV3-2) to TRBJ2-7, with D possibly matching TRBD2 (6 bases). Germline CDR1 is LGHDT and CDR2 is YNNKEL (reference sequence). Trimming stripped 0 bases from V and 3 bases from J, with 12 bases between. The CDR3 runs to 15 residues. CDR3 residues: CASSQDGGVLYEQYF. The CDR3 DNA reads TGTGCCAGCAGCCAAGATGGCGGGGTCCTCTACGAGCAGTACTTC.

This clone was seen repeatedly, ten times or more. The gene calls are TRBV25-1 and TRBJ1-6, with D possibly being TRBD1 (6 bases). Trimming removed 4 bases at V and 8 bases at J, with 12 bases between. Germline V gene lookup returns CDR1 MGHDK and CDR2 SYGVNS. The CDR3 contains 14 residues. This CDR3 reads CASSGRDIYSPLHF. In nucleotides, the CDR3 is TGTGCCAGCAGTGGCCGGGACATCTATTCACCCCTCCACTTT.

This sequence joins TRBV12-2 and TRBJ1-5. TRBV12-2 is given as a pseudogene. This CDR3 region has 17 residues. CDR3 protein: CASRILAVVYSNQPQHF. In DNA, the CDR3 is TGTGCAAGTCGCATATTAGCGGTGGTATATAGCAATCAGCCCCAGCATTTT.

CDR3 sequence: CASRSGTGKTTGELFF. CDR3 coding DNA: TGCGCCAGCAGGTCCGGGACAGGGAAGACCACCGGGGAGCTGTTTTTT. The chain is built from TRBV4-1 and TRBJ2-2; 9 bases fit TRBD1. V shed 6 bases and J 4 bases; nucleotides not matched to a gene: 9. CDR3 length: 16 amino acids. Germline V gene data show CDR1 as MGHRA and CDR2 as YSYEKL.

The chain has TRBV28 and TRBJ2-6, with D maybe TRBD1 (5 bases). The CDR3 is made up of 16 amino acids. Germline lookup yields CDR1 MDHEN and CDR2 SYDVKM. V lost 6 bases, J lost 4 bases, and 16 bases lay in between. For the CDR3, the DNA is TGTGCCAGCAGACCCCAAAGGGGTACCGGGGCCAACGTCCTGACTTTC. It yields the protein CASRPQRGTGANVLTF.

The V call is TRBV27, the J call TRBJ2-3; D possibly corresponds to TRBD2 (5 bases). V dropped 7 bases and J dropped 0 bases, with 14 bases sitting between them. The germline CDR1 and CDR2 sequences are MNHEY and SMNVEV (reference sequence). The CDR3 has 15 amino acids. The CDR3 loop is CASISSSRSTDTQYF. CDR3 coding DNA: TGTGCCAGCATCTCTAGCTCTCGTAGCACAGATACGCAGTATTTT.